These 31 T cell receptor beta chains were all obtained from the same sample, sequenced in a study of blood T cell repertoires in COVID-19. Data came from immunoSEQ multiplex PCR; TCRdb stores just in-frame clones and leaves some out. This table holds around 180,000 clones, roughly 80% found once. Input material: PBMCs or T cells enriched from blood (not recorded which). Receptors were obtained from a man aged 50-60 years who had recovered from COVID-19.

In its sample, this clone was seen once. The V call is TRBV5-1, the J call TRBJ1-1; unclear D gene. Trimming shortened V by 4 bases and J by 4 bases, and 11 bases separated the two germline ends. This CDR3 has 13 amino acids. Germline V CDR1 and CDR2: SGHRS, YFSETQ. The CDR3 spells CASSPGGRTEAFF. The CDR3 DNA is TGCGCCAGCAGCCCGGGCGGGCGCACTGAAGCTTTCTTT. Using reference TRBV5-1 and TRBJ1-1 for the parts outside the CDR3, the full variable domain is KAGVTQTPRYLIKTRGQQVTLSCSPISGHRSVSWYQQTPGQGLQFLFEYFSETQRNKGNFPGRFSGRQFSNSRSEMNVSTLELGDSALYLCASSPGGRTEAFFGQGTRLTVV.

J is TRBJ1-5 and V is TRBV28; tentative D call: TRBD1 (6 bases). The CDR3 runs to 16 residues. The germline gives CDR1 MDHEN, CDR2 SYDVKM. Between the trimmed V and J ends, which lost 3 bases and 6 bases, there was a span of 18 bases. The CDR3 reads CASSFSIRGGGQPQHF. In DNA, the CDR3 is TGTGCCAGCAGTTTTTCAATTCGGGGGGGCGGTCAGCCCCAGCATTTT.

Only a few counts were recorded for this clone. The chain employs TRBV19 and TRBJ1-5; 8 bases fit TRBD1. The CDR3 spans 14 residues. The V gene's germline CDR1 is LNHDA and CDR2 SQIVND (reference sequence). Trimming cost V 2 bases and J 3 bases; bases outside gene matches: 0. The CDR3 region has the DNA TGTGCCAGTAGTATACAGGGGGCCAATCAGCCCCAGCATTTT. This codes for CASSIQGANQPQHF.

This chain links TRBV27 with TRBJ1-1; the D gene is possibly TRBD1 (5 bases). Germline CDR1 reads MNHEY; CDR2 reads SMNVEV (reference sequence). The CDR3 loop spans 13 amino acids. Trimming shortened V by 6 bases and J by 7 bases, and 15 bases separated the two germline ends. CDR3: CASSLDTGLEAFF. As DNA, the CDR3 is TGTGCCAGCAGCTTAGACACAGGTCTTGAAGCTTTCTTT.

The CDR3 coding sequence is TGTGCCAGCACCGCAACTAGGACAGGGGGCTCGTACGAGCAGTACTTC. It translates to CASTATRTGGSYEQYF. The chain carries TRBV5-5 and TRBJ2-7, with 11 bases that match TRBD1. The CDR3 runs 16 residues. Losses at the gene ends were 6 bases for V and 4 bases for J; bases not matched to a gene: 12. The germline V gene encodes CDR1 SGHKS and CDR2 YYEKEE (reference sequence).

The chain combines TRBV19 with TRBJ2-1; 8 nucleotides agree with TRBD1. Per the germline V gene, CDR1 is LNHDA and CDR2 is SQIVND (reference sequence). J lost 4 bases, V lost 6 bases, and 5 bases had no gene match. This CDR3 has 14 residues. CDR3 nucleotide sequence: TGTGCCAGTAGGGACAGGGTACGGTACAATGAGCAGTTCTTC. This sequence encodes CASRDRVRYNEQFF.

The chain employs TRBV2 and TRBJ2-3, with a tentative D call TRBD1 (5 bases). The CDR3 sequence is 15 residues long. Trimming pared 3 bases from V and 0 bases from J, leaving 10 bases between. Germline values: CDR1 SNHLY, CDR2 FYNNEI. CDR3 amino acids: CASSDLDTSTDTQYF. CDR3 nucleotide sequence: TGTGCCAGCAGTGATTTGGACACGAGCACAGATACGCAGTATTTT.

The chain joins TRBV9 to TRBJ1-3; a possible D gene is TRBD1 (5 bases). Per germline, CDR1 SGDLS and CDR2 YYNGEE. V dropped 4 bases and J dropped 0 bases, with 17 bases sitting between them. The CDR3 contains 17 residues. As DNA, the CDR3 is TGTGCCAGCAGCCCCATCCGCAGGGCCGACTCTGGAAACACCATATATTTT. This sequence encodes CASSPIRRADSGNTIYF.

The chain combines TRBV19 with TRBJ1-2; the D is unclear. Germline V lookup: CDR1 LNHDA, CDR2 SQIVND (reference sequence). V shed 9 bases and J shed 2 bases, with 16 bases lying between them. The CDR3 is 14 residues long. The CDR3 coding sequence is TGTGCCAGCACAATCGGGGTATCCAACTATGGCTACACCTTC. Its protein is CASTIGVSNYGYTF.

This chain joins TRBV29-1 and TRBJ2-7; 12 nucleotides align to TRBD2. V shed 6 bases and J 6 bases; nucleotides not matched to a gene: 6. Germline V gene data show CDR1 as SQVTM and CDR2 as ANQGSEA. This CDR3 region has 13 residues. This chain's CDR3 is CSVMGLAGGEQYF. For the CDR3, the DNA is TGCAGCGTGATGGGACTAGCGGGCGGCGAGCAGTACTTC.

The chain uses TRBV7-9 and TRBJ1-4, with a weak D call TRBD1 (6 bases). Trimming took off 1 base at V and 2 bases at J, with 11 bases between the two ends. Germline CDR1 reads SEHNR; CDR2 reads FQNEAQ (reference sequence). CDR3 length equals 16 residues. The CDR3 DNA is TGTGCCAGCAGCTTAGACCAGGGGTCCACTAATGAAAAACTGTTTTTT. Encoded protein: CASSLDQGSTNEKLFF. Full variable domain (outside the CDR3, taken from reference TRBV7-9 and TRBJ1-4): DTGVSQNPRHKITKRGQNVTFRCDPISEHNRLYWYRQTLGQGPEFLTYFQNEAQLEKSRLLSDRFSAERPKGSFSTLEIQRTEQGDSAMYLCASSLDQGSTNEKLFFGSGTQLSVL.

The sample holds a few counts of this clone. V gene TRBV11-2 combines with J gene TRBJ2-1, with D possibly being TRBD1 (6 bases). The CDR3 runs to 15 residues. Germline V CDR1 and CDR2: SGHAT, FQNNGV. The V gene lost 0 bases and the J gene lost 7 bases, with 13 bases spanning the gap. In DNA form, the CDR3 reads TGTGCCAGCAGCTTAGATCGGCAGGGGTGGAATGAGCAGTTCTTC. This encodes CASSLDRQGWNEQFF.

The chain employs TRBV7-9 and TRBJ1-3; D is uncertain. From germline, CDR1 is SEHNR and CDR2 FQNEAQ (reference sequence). Between the trimmed V and J ends, which lost 5 bases and 4 bases, there was a span of 12 bases. CDR3 length equals 14 residues. The CDR3 bases are TGTGCCAGCAGCGAGATTATTCCAGGAAACACCATATATTTT. This codes for CASSEIIPGNTIYF.

The CDR3 region has the DNA TGTGCCACCAGTGATAACCCAGGTTCGGGGTCCTACAATGAGCAGTTCTTC. Encoded protein: CATSDNPGSGSYNEQFF. V gene TRBV24-1 combines with J gene TRBJ2-1; the D gene is possibly TRBD2 (5 bases). CDR3 length: 17 residues. In germline, CDR1 is KGHDR, CDR2 SFDVKD. V was shortened by 3 bases and J by 1 base, with 15 bases between the two germline ends.

The V and J genes are TRBV7-2 and TRBJ1-2; D unclear. The V gene's germline CDR1 is SGHTA and CDR2 FQGNSA. The CDR3 runs 13 residues. The V end lost 1 base, the J end lost 7 bases, and 10 bases lay between the germline ends. The CDR3 nucleotides read TGTGCCAGCAGCTTAGAACTCGGGGTTGGCTACACCTTC. Translated, it gives CASSLELGVGYTF.

The rearrangement joins TRBV19 to TRBJ2-1, with D unresolved. The CDR3 sequence is 16 residues long. Per the germline V gene, CDR1 is LNHDA and CDR2 is SQIVND (reference sequence). V shed 4 bases and J shed 0 bases, with 13 bases lying between them. CDR3 sequence: CASSTGLGSSYNEQFF. CDR3 DNA: TGTGCCAGTAGTACCGGTTTGGGCAGCTCCTACAATGAGCAGTTCTTC.

The V and J genes are TRBV30 and TRBJ2-1; TRBD1 aligns across 9 bases. V shed 5 bases, J shed 3 bases, and the junction held 8 bases outside the gene matches. The CDR3 loop spans 15 amino acids. The germline V gene has CDR1 GTSNPN and CDR2 SVGIG (reference sequence). The CDR3 region has the DNA TGTGCCTGGGGGGCCGGGACAGGGAACTACAATGAGCAGTTCTTC. The encoded protein is CAWGAGTGNYNEQFF.

This sequence joins TRBV18 and TRBJ2-7, with TRBD2 matching over 9 bases. Germline CDR1 KGHSH, CDR2 LQKENI. The CDR3 totals 14 residues. Trimming took 3 bases from V and 3 from J; bases not matched to a gene: 3. The CDR3 DNA reads as TGTGCCAGCTCACCGCTAGCGGGGAGCTACGAGCAGTACTTC. This gives the protein CASSPLAGSYEQYF.

This clone was seen only a few times. The J gene is TRBJ2-7, the V gene TRBV30, with D perhaps TRBD1 (5 bases). Germline V gene data show CDR1 as GTSNPN and CDR2 as SVGIG (reference sequence). V was shortened by 0 bases and J by 6 bases, with 15 bases between the two germline ends. This CDR3 has 14 residues. The CDR3 nucleotides read TGTGCCTGGAGTGTACTTAATCCAGGGATCGAGCAGTACTTC. Translating it yields CAWSVLNPGIEQYF.

The rearrangement links TRBV29-1 to TRBJ2-1, with 9 positions matching TRBD2. From germline, CDR1 is SQVTM and CDR2 ANQGSEA. V lost 8 bases, J lost 4 bases, and 6 bases stayed unmatched. The CDR3 is 13 amino acids. The CDR3 here is CSTPSGAYNEQFF. DNA of the CDR3: TGCAGCACTCCTAGCGGGGCGTACAATGAGCAGTTCTTC.

The chain is built from TRBV7-2 and TRBJ2-5, with 14 bases fitting TRBD2. This CDR3 is built from 19 residues. V shed 4 bases and J 2 bases; nucleotides not matched to a gene: 12. Germline V gene lookup returns CDR1 SGHTA and CDR2 FQGNSA. The CDR3 nucleotides read TGTGCCAGCAGCTCTTGGGCTCCGGGACTAGCGGGGGCACAAGAGACCCAGTACTTC. This gives the protein CASSSWAPGLAGAQETQYF.

This rearrangement joins TRBV11-3 to TRBJ1-4; D gene unclear. Trimming removed 2 bases at V and 0 bases at J, with 13 bases between. CDR3 length: 17 amino acids. The germline gives CDR1 SGHNT, CDR2 YENEEA. The DNA of the CDR3 is TGTGCCAGCAGCTTAAAATCGGGATTTGCAACTAATGAAAAACTGTTTTTT. Its translation: CASSLKSGFATNEKLFF.

The chain is built from TRBV5-4 and TRBJ2-2; D might be TRBD1 (6 bases). CDR3 length: 14 amino acids. The germline V gene encodes CDR1 SGHNT and CDR2 YYREEE (reference sequence). V gave up 2 bases and J gave up 6 bases, with 11 bases separating them. As DNA, the CDR3 is TGTGCCAGCAGCTTAGGGGGTGACGCCGGGGAGCTGTTTTTT. Protein product: CASSLGGDAGELFF.

The rearrangement uses TRBV29-1 and TRBJ2-2; no definite D call. V lost 5 bases and J lost 0, with 7 bases in between. The CDR3 length is 13 residues. The V gene's germline CDR1 is SQVTM and CDR2 ANQGSEA. The CDR3 DNA follows: TGCAGCGTTTATTTTGCGAACACCGGGGAGCTGTTTTTT. Translation gives CSVYFANTGELFF.

Notes on this clone: The same CDR3 can be traced to other DNA sequences in this sample. V is TRBV6-5 and J is TRBJ1-5, with TRBD1 matching over 11 bases. After removal of 5 bases from V and 4 bases from J, the junction contained 4 bases not matched to a gene. This CDR3 is 15 amino acids long. Germline CDR1 MNHEY, CDR2 SVGAGI. The CDR3 loop reads CASSPGTGGNQPQHF. CDR3 bases: TGTGCCAGCAGTCCCGGGACAGGGGGGAATCAGCCCCAGCATTTT.

The chain carries TRBV7-9 and TRBJ1-3, with 8 nucleotides matching TRBD1. This CDR3 is built from 15 residues. Unmatched junction bases numbered 6, after V lost 4 bases and J lost 4 bases. Germline loops: CDR1 SEHNR, CDR2 FQNEAQ (reference sequence). CDR3 nucleotide sequence: TGTGCCAGCAGCTCTCAGGGGGCTGCGGGAAACACCATATATTTT. Translation: CASSSQGAAGNTIYF.

This clone was seen just once. The chain is built from TRBV11-3 and TRBJ2-1, with 9 nucleotides matching TRBD2. Germline loops: CDR1 SGHNT, CDR2 YENEEA. The CDR3 consists of 18 residues. The V gene end was trimmed by 1 base and the J gene end by 4 bases; junction bases not matched to a gene: 11. The chain's CDR3 is CASSLGGSSGAAYNEQFF. Written as DNA, the CDR3 is TGTGCCAGCAGCTTAGGAGGGTCTAGCGGGGCAGCATACAATGAGCAGTTCTTC.

V usage is TRBV7-6 and J usage is TRBJ1-5; the D is unclear. The CDR3 consists of 13 residues. CDR1 SGHVS and CDR2 FNYEAQ come from the germline V gene. V was trimmed by 0 bases and J by 5 bases, leaving 5 bases between them. This CDR3 is CASSLAEDQPQHF. The DNA of the CDR3 is TGTGCCAGCAGCTTAGCAGAGGATCAGCCCCAGCATTTT.

The J gene is TRBJ2-7, the V gene TRBV6-5; D remains unclear. This CDR3 is built from 15 residues. Trimming took 2 bases from V and 1 from J, leaving 12 bases between them. Germline assignment: CDR1 MNHEY and CDR2 SVGAGI. CDR3 amino acids: CASSYGPPASYEQYF. For the CDR3, the DNA is TGTGCCAGCAGTTACGGGCCACCCGCTTCCTACGAGCAGTACTTC.

The chain has TRBV12-3 or TRBV12-4 and TRBJ2-2; D might be TRBD2 (5 bases). The CDR3 has 13 residues. The V end was cut by 5 bases, the J end by 7 bases, with 11 bases between. Here the CDR3 DNA reads TGTGCCAGCAGTCTCACAGAGGGCGGGGAGCTGTTTTTT. Translated: CASSLTEGGELFF.

This rearrangement joins TRBV7-6 to TRBJ1-2; D is ambiguous. The length of the CDR3 is 14 residues. Trimming shortened V by 5 bases and J by 4 bases, and 14 bases separated the two germline ends. Germline CDR1 reads SGHVS; CDR2 reads FNYEAQ. CDR3 in amino acids: CASSKDSGSYGYTF. CDR3 bases: TGTGCCAGCAGCAAGGACTCGGGGAGCTATGGCTACACCTTC.